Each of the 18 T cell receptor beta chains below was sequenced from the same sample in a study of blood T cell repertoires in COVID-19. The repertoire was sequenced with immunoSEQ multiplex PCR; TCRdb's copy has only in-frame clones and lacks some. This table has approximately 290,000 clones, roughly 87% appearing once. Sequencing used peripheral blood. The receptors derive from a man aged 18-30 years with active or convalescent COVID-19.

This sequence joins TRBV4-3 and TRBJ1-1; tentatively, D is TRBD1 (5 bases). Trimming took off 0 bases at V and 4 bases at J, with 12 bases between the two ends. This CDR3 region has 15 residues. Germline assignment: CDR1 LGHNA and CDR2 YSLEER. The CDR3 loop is CASSQDRGGFTEAFF. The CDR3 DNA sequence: TGCGCCAGCAGCCAAGATAGGGGAGGGTTCACTGAAGCTTTCTTT.

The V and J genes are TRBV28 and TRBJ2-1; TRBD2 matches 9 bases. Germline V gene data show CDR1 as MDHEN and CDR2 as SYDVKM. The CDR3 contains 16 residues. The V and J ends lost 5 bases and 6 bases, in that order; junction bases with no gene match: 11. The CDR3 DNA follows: TGTGCCAGCAGTCCCCTCGGGATAGCGGGAGTCAATGAGCAGTTCTTC. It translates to CASSPLGIAGVNEQFF.

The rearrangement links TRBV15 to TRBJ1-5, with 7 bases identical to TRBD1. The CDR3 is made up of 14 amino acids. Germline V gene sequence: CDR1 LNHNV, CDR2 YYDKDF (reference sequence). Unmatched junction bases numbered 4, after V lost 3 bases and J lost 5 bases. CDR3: CATSRDRTHQPQHF. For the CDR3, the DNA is TGTGCCACCAGCAGGGACAGGACGCATCAGCCCCAGCATTTT.

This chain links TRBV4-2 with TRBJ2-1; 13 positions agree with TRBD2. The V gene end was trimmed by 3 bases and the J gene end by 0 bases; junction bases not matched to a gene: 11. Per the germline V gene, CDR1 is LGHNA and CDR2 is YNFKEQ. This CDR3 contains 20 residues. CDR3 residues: CASSHRLAGGRTFSYNEQFF. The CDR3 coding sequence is TGTGCCAGCAGCCATCGACTAGCGGGGGGAAGAACTTTCTCCTACAATGAGCAGTTCTTC.

The CDR3 reads CASIGKAVYNEQFF. CDR3 sequence (DNA): TGTGCCAGCATCGGGAAGGCTGTATACAATGAGCAGTTCTTC. The rearrangement uses TRBV6-5 and TRBJ2-1; tentatively, D is TRBD2 (5 bases). V lost 7 bases, J lost 4 bases, and 14 bases lay in between. Germline V lookup: CDR1 MNHEY, CDR2 SVGAGI. There are 14 residues in the CDR3.

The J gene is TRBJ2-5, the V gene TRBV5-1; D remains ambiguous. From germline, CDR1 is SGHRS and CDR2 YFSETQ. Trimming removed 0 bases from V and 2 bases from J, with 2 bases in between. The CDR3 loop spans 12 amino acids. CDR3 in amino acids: CASSLAQETQYF. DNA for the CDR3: TGCGCCAGCAGCTTGGCTCAAGAGACCCAGTACTTC.

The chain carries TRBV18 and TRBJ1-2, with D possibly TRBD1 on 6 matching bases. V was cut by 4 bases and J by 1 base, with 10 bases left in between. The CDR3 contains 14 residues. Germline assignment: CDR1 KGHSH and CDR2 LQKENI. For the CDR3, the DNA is TGTGCCAGCTCACGCCCAGGGGTTAACTATGGCTACACCTTC. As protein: CASSRPGVNYGYTF.

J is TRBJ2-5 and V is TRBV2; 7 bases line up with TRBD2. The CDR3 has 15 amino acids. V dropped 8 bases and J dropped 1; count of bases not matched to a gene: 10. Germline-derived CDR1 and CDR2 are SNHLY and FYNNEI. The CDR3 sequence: CASLEGSGVQETQYF. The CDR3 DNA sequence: TGTGCCAGCCTTGAAGGGAGCGGGGTCCAAGAGACCCAGTACTTC.

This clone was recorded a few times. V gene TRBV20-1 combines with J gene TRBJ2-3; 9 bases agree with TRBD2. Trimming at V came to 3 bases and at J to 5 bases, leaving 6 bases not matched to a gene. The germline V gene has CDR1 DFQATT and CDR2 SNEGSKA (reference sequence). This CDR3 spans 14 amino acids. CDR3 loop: CSASYPSGVDTQYF. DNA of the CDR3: TGCAGTGCTAGTTATCCTAGCGGGGTAGATACGCAGTATTTT.

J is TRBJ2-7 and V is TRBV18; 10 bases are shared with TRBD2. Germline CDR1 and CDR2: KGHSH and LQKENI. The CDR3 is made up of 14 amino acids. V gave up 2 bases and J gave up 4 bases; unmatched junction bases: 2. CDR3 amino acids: CASSPTSGDYEQYF. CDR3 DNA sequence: TGTGCCAGCTCACCAACTAGCGGGGATTACGAGCAGTACTTC. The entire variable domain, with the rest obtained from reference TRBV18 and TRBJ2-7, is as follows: NAGVMQNPRHLVRRRGQEARLRCSPMKGHSHVYWYRQLPEEGLKFMVYLQKENIIDESGMPKERFSAEFPKEGPSILRIQQVVRGDSAAYFCASSPTSGDYEQYFGPGTRLTVT.

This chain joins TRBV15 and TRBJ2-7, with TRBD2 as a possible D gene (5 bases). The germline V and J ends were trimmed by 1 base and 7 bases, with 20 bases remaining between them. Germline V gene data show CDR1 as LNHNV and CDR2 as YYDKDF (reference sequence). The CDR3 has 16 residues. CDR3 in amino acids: CATSRGYLDVQREQYF. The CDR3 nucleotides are TGTGCCACCAGCAGAGGTTACCTGGACGTGCAGCGGGAGCAGTACTTC.

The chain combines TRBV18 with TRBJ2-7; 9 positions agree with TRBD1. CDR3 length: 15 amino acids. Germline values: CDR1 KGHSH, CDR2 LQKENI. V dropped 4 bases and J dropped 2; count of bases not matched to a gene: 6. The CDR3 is CASSLPTGGTYEQYF. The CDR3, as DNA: TGTGCCAGCTCACTCCCGACAGGGGGGACCTACGAGCAGTACTTC.

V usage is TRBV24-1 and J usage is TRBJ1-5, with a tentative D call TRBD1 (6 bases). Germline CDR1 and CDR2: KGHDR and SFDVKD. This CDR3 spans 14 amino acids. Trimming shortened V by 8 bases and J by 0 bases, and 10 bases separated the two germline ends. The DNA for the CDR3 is TGTGCCACCAAGGCAGGGGATAGCAATCAGCCCCAGCATTTT. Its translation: CATKAGDSNQPQHF.

DNA of the CDR3: TGTGCCACCAGTGAACATGGGACAGGGAGACAGCCCCAGCATTTT. Encoded protein: CATSEHGTGRQPQHF. The V and J genes are TRBV24-1 and TRBJ1-5; 9 nucleotides line up with TRBD1. The CDR3 contains 15 residues. After removal of 4 bases from V and 7 bases from J, the junction contained 7 bases not matched to a gene. In germline, CDR1 is KGHDR, CDR2 SFDVKD.

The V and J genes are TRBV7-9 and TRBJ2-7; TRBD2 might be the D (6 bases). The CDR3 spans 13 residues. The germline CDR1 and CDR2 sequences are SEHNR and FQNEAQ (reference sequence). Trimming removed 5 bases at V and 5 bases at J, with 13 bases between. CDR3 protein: CASSPRDFDEQYF. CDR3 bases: TGTGCCAGCAGCCCGAGGGACTTCGACGAGCAGTACTTC.

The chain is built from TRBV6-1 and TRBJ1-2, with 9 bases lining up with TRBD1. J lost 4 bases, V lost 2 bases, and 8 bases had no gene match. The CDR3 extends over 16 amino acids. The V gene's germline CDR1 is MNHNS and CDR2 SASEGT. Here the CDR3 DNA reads TGTGCCAGCAGTGAAATATGGGGACAGGGAAGCTATGGCTACACCTTC. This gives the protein CASSEIWGQGSYGYTF.

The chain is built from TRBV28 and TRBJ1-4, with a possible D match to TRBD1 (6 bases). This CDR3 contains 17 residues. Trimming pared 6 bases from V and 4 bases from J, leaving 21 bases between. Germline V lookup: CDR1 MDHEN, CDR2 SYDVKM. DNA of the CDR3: TGTGCCAGCAGAGAGTTTAATTCGGGACACCTTAATGAAAAACTGTTTTTT. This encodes CASREFNSGHLNEKLFF.

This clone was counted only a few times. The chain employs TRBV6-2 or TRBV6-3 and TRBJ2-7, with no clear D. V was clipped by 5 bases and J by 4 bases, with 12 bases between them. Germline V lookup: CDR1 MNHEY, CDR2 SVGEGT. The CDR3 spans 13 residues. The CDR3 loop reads CASSEAERYEQYF. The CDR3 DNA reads TGTGCCAGCAGTGAGGCAGAGAGATACGAGCAGTACTTC.